This TCR beta chain was sequenced for a study of T-cell memory formation after mild COVID-19. From the 5' RACE reads, TCRdb called clonotypes with MiXCR, one entry per CDR3 protein. The sample lists roughly 450,000 distinct CDR3 sequences; about 20% were seen once. Turning to this clonotype: Its matching antigen is unknown.

Whole-study findings and limits: Mostly located in CM and EM were contracting CD4+ clones, with contracting CD8+ clones located in EMRA.

This clonotype was sampled from an adult woman who had mild COVID-19 (a few samples of this study predate the infection). Cell type and time point are not known. Sequenced input: PBMCs or a T cell subset sorted from them (not recorded which).

This CDR3 is CASSGQENQPQHF. The CDR3, as DNA: TGTGCCAGCAGCGGACAGGAAAATCAGCCCCAGCATTTT. V usage is TRBV12-3 or TRBV12-4 and J usage is TRBJ1-5; the match to TRBD1 covers 7 bases. The trim removed 6 bases at V and 4 bases at J, leaving 3 bases unmatched. This CDR3 comprises 13 residues.